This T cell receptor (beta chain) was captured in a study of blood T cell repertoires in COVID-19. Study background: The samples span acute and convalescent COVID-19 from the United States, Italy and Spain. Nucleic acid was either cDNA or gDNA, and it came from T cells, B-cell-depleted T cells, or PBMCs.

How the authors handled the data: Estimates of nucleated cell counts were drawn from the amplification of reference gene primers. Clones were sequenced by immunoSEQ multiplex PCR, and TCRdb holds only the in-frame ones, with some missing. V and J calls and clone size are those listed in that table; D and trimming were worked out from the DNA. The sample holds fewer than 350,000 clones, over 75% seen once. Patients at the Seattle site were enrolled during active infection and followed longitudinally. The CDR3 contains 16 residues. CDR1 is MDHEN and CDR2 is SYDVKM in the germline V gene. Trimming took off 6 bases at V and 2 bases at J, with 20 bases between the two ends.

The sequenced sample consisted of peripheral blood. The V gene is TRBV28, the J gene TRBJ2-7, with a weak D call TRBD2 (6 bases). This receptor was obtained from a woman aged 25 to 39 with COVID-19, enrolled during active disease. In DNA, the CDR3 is TGTGCCAGCAGCTATATTGGGGGACTTACCCCCTACGAGCAGTACTTC. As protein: CASSYIGGLTPYEQYF.